Below are 21 T cell receptor beta chains sequenced from a single sample in a study of shared clonotypes between healthy human individuals (dated by TCRdb to 2020 to 2021). The receptor library was made with the immunoSEQ multiplex PCR assay. The clones in this table, taken by TCRdb from immuneACCESS, are in-frame only. Not every clone is retained; where verified, under half of the shortfall comes from an unresolved V gene, and the cause of the rest is unknown. Across this sample there are a few million clones, with over 90% seen only once. About 0.39% of the sample is in the top ten clones. Sequencing was done on a sample of naive CD4+ T cells from PBMCs. The intended sense of this specimen's cell subset or site label: CD45RA+ positively selected. The receptors derive from a man aged 18 to 30 in good health. Some clones in this sample may be carry-over from other donors' samples.

V usage is TRBV15 and J usage is TRBJ2-7; no clear D gene. The CDR3 spans 13 residues. V lost 3 bases and J 2 bases, leaving 8 bases between the germline ends. From germline, CDR1 is LNHNV and CDR2 YYDKDF (reference sequence). In DNA form, the CDR3 reads TGTGCCACCAGCAGCTCCGACACCTACGAGCAGTACTTC. This sequence encodes CATSSSDTYEQYF. Based on the CDR3 plus reference TRBV15 and TRBJ2-7, the full variable domain is DAMVIQNPRYQVTQFGKPVTLSCSQTLNHNVMYWYQQKSSQAPKLLFHYYDKDFNNEADTPDNFQSRRPNTSFCFLDIRSPGLGDTAMYLCATSSSDTYEQYFGPGTRLTVT.

This clone was detected only once. The gene calls are TRBV5-6 and TRBJ1-1; no clear D gene. The CDR3 sequence is 15 residues long. From germline, CDR1 is SGHDT and CDR2 YYEEEE. V was pared by 0 bases and J by 1 base, with 10 bases between. CDR3 region: CASSLVDVRNTEAFF. The CDR3 DNA is TGTGCCAGCAGCTTGGTGGATGTCAGGAACACTGAAGCTTTCTTT. Full variable domain (outside the CDR3, taken from reference TRBV5-6 and TRBJ1-1): DAGVTQSPTHLIKTRGQQVTLRCSPKSGHDTVSWYQQALGQGPQFIFQYYEEEERQRGNFPDRFSGHQFPNYSSELNVNALLLGDSALYLCASSLVDVRNTEAFFGQGTRLTVV.

This chain uses TRBV19 with TRBJ1-4, with D maybe TRBD1 (6 bases). This CDR3 has 14 residues. Trimming cost V 7 bases and J 8 bases, with 17 bases left between them. Per the germline V gene, CDR1 is LNHDA and CDR2 is SQIVND (reference sequence). CDR3 residues: CASTMRGAREKLFF. The CDR3 coding sequence is TGTGCCAGTACCATGAGGGGGGCGAGGGAAAAACTGTTTTTT.

This chain joins TRBV6-5 and TRBJ1-4; D is unresolved. The V gene lost 6 bases and the J gene lost 10 bases, with 18 bases spanning the gap. The germline CDR1 and CDR2 sequences are MNHEY and SVGAGI. The CDR3 is made up of 14 amino acids. The CDR3 spells CASSPLGEEGKLFF. CDR3 in DNA: TGTGCCAGCAGCCCCTTAGGCGAGGAAGGAAAACTGTTTTTT.

This clone was seen only once. The genes are TRBV10-3 and TRBJ2-2; 7 bases are shared with TRBD2. V lost 9 bases and J lost 3; bases outside the gene matches: 7. CDR1 and CDR2 from the germline V gene are ENHRY and SYGVKD. The CDR3 runs 14 residues. CDR3: CAILSGKDTGELFF. CDR3 DNA: TGTGCCATTCTCAGCGGGAAAGACACCGGGGAGCTGTTTTTT.

Only one count was recorded for this clone. The gene calls are TRBV28 and TRBJ2-7; TRBD2 agrees at 12 bases. Trimming took 6 bases from V and 9 from J; bases not matched to a gene: 12. CDR1 and CDR2 (germline): MDHEN, SYDVKM. This CDR3 contains 15 residues. In DNA, the CDR3 is TGTGCCAGCAGACCACAACTAGCGGGAGGTACCGGGCAGTACTTC. It translates to CASRPQLAGGTGQYF.

The rearrangement uses TRBV25-1 and TRBJ2-1; TRBD2 matches 10 bases. The CDR3 is 15 amino acids. CDR1 is MGHDK, CDR2 SYGVNS, per germline. The trim removed 6 bases at V and 4 bases at J, leaving 6 bases unmatched. The CDR3 DNA follows: TGTGCCAGCAGGGGAGCGGGAGGGCCTTACAATGAGCAGTTCTTC. The encoded protein is CASRGAGGPYNEQFF.

V is TRBV5-4 and J is TRBJ1-2; possible D gene TRBD1, 5 bases. Germline-derived CDR1 and CDR2 are SGHNT and YYREEE (reference sequence). Trimming stripped 4 bases from V and 2 bases from J, with 21 bases between. The CDR3 has 17 amino acids. CDR3 region: CASSPGGARSGNYGYTF. The DNA of the CDR3 is TGTGCCAGCAGCCCTGGAGGGGCCAGGAGTGGGAACTATGGCTACACCTTC.

The chain couples TRBV7-9 to TRBJ1-1; D perhaps matches TRBD1 (5 bases). The germline CDR1 and CDR2 sequences are SEHNR and FQNEAQ (reference sequence). The CDR3 loop spans 14 amino acids. V was clipped by 3 bases and J by 2 bases, with 10 bases between them. CDR3 residues: CASSFSDINTEAFF. In DNA, the CDR3 is TGTGCCAGCAGCTTCTCGGACATAAACACTGAAGCTTTCTTT.

V usage is TRBV5-4 and J usage is TRBJ2-5; TRBD1 aligns across 8 bases. The V and J ends lost 4 bases and 7 bases, in that order; junction bases with no gene match: 12. Germline CDR1 and CDR2: SGHNT and YYREEE (reference sequence). The CDR3 has 15 amino acids. The CDR3 DNA reads TGTGCCAGCAGCGGAGGGACAGGTGGACCGGGGACCCAGTACTTC. Protein: CASSGGTGGPGTQYF.

The chain couples TRBV6-1 to TRBJ2-1; 9 bases line up with TRBD1. The CDR3 spans 14 residues. The V and J ends lost 10 bases and 4 bases, in that order; junction bases with no gene match: 8. The V gene's germline CDR1 is MNHNS and CDR2 SASEGT. The DNA of the CDR3 is TGTGCCATCGAAGGAGACAGGGGGTACAATGAGCAGTTCTTC. Amino acid sequence: CAIEGDRGYNEQFF.

Remarks on this clone: The same CDR3 is also encoded by other DNA sequences in this sample. This rearrangement joins TRBV20-1 to TRBJ2-5; D is uncertain. From germline, CDR1 is DFQATT and CDR2 SNEGSKA (reference sequence). The CDR3 runs to 10 residues. The germline V and J ends were trimmed by 3 bases and 1 base, with 0 bases remaining between them. The CDR3: CSASQETQYF. For the CDR3, the DNA is TGCAGTGCTAGCCAAGAGACCCAGTACTTC.

Turning to this clone: The same CDR3 arises from other DNA sequences in this sample as well. This chain joins TRBV5-4 and TRBJ2-1; no definite D call. The germline CDR1 and CDR2 sequences are SGHNT and YYREEE (reference sequence). This CDR3 is built from 13 residues. Trimming left V 0 bases short and J 3 bases short, with 4 bases between. CDR3: CASSLVSYNEQFF. The CDR3 nucleotides are TGTGCCAGCAGCTTGGTCAGCTACAATGAGCAGTTCTTC.

This sequence joins TRBV29-1 and TRBJ1-5; the match to TRBD1 covers 7 bases. The V gene's germline CDR1 is SQVTM and CDR2 ANQGSEA. Trimming at V came to 4 bases and at J to 3 bases, leaving 3 bases not matched to a gene. This CDR3 is 13 amino acids long. The CDR3 coding sequence is TGCAGCGTTGCACAGGGGACCAATCAGCCCCAGCATTTT. Translating gives CSVAQGTNQPQHF. The entire variable domain, with the rest obtained from reference TRBV29-1 and TRBJ1-5, is as follows: SAVISQKPSRDICQRGTSLTIQCQVDSQVTMMFWYRQQPGQSLTLIATANQGSEATYESGFVIDKFPISRPNLTFSTLTVSNMSPEDSSIYLCSVAQGTNQPQHFGDGTRLSIL.

J is TRBJ2-1 and V is TRBV29-1, with D perhaps TRBD1 or TRBD2 (5 bases each). Germline V gives CDR1 SQVTM, CDR2 ANQGSEA. V was pared by 7 bases and J by 4 bases, with 17 bases between. The CDR3 length is 14 residues. CDR3 sequence: CSAGGTRGYNEQFF. CDR3 coding DNA: TGCAGCGCTGGGGGTACAAGGGGTTACAATGAGCAGTTCTTC.

The J gene is TRBJ1-4, the V gene TRBV14; D perhaps matches TRBD1 (5 bases). This CDR3 is built from 16 residues. V shed 3 bases and J shed 5 bases, with 16 bases lying between them. Germline V lookup: CDR1 SGHDN, CDR2 FVKESK. The CDR3 coding sequence is TGTGCCAGCAGCCAGAGGAGACCGCAGGGAAATGAAAAACTGTTTTTT. It is translated as CASSQRRPQGNEKLFF.

This sequence joins TRBV6-6 and TRBJ1-5; 10 nucleotides align to TRBD1. The germline V gene has CDR1 MNHNY and CDR2 SVGAGI (reference sequence). The CDR3 has 15 residues. Unmatched junction bases numbered 2, after V lost 4 bases and J lost 2 bases. In DNA, the CDR3 is TGTGCCAGCAGTTCCGGGACAGGGGGCAATCAGCCCCAGCATTTT. Protein: CASSSGTGGNQPQHF.

Here the CDR3 reads CASSTGGAAKNIQYF. CDR3 nucleotides: TGTGCCAGCAGCACAGGGGGCGCGGCCAAAAACATTCAGTACTTC. The chain combines TRBV7-2 with TRBJ2-4; 9 nucleotides align to TRBD1. The CDR3 extends over 15 amino acids. CDR1 is SGHTA and CDR2 is FQGNSA in the germline V gene. Unmatched junction bases numbered 3, after V lost 5 bases and J lost 1 base. The full variable domain, in which reference TRBV7-2 and TRBJ2-4 provide the parts outside the CDR3, is GAGVSQSPSNKVTEKGKDVELRCDPISGHTALYWYRQSLGQGLEFLIYFQGNSAPDKSGLPSDRFSAERTGGSVSTLTIQRTQQEDSAVYLCASSTGGAAKNIQYFGAGTRLSVL.

This clone was seen only once. V usage is TRBV4-3 and J usage is TRBJ2-6; possibly TRBD1 for D (5 bases). This CDR3 contains 19 residues. The V end was cut by 1 base, the J end by 0 bases, with 16 bases between. Germline V gives CDR1 LGHNA, CDR2 YSLEER. CDR3 amino acids: CASSQGDREPYSGANVLTF. The CDR3 region has the DNA TGCGCCAGCAGCCAAGGTGACAGAGAACCTTACTCTGGGGCCAACGTCCTGACTTTC.

This chain connects TRBV5-4 to TRBJ1-4; no clear D. CDR3 length equals 16 residues. Trimming removed 0 bases from V and 0 bases from J, with 9 bases in between. Looked up from germline, CDR1 is SGHNT and CDR2 is YYREEE (reference sequence). CDR3 in DNA: TGTGCCAGCAGCTTGGATCCGGATGCAACTAATGAAAAACTGTTTTTT. Its translation is CASSLDPDATNEKLFF.

This clone appeared once. The V call is TRBV28, the J call TRBJ2-7; D not resolved. The germline gives CDR1 MDHEN, CDR2 SYDVKM. The CDR3 is 13 amino acids. Trimming cost V 5 bases and J 4 bases, with 12 bases left between them. CDR3 bases: TGTGCCAGCAGTCCGACCCAGGCATACGAGCAGTACTTC. Translating it yields CASSPTQAYEQYF.